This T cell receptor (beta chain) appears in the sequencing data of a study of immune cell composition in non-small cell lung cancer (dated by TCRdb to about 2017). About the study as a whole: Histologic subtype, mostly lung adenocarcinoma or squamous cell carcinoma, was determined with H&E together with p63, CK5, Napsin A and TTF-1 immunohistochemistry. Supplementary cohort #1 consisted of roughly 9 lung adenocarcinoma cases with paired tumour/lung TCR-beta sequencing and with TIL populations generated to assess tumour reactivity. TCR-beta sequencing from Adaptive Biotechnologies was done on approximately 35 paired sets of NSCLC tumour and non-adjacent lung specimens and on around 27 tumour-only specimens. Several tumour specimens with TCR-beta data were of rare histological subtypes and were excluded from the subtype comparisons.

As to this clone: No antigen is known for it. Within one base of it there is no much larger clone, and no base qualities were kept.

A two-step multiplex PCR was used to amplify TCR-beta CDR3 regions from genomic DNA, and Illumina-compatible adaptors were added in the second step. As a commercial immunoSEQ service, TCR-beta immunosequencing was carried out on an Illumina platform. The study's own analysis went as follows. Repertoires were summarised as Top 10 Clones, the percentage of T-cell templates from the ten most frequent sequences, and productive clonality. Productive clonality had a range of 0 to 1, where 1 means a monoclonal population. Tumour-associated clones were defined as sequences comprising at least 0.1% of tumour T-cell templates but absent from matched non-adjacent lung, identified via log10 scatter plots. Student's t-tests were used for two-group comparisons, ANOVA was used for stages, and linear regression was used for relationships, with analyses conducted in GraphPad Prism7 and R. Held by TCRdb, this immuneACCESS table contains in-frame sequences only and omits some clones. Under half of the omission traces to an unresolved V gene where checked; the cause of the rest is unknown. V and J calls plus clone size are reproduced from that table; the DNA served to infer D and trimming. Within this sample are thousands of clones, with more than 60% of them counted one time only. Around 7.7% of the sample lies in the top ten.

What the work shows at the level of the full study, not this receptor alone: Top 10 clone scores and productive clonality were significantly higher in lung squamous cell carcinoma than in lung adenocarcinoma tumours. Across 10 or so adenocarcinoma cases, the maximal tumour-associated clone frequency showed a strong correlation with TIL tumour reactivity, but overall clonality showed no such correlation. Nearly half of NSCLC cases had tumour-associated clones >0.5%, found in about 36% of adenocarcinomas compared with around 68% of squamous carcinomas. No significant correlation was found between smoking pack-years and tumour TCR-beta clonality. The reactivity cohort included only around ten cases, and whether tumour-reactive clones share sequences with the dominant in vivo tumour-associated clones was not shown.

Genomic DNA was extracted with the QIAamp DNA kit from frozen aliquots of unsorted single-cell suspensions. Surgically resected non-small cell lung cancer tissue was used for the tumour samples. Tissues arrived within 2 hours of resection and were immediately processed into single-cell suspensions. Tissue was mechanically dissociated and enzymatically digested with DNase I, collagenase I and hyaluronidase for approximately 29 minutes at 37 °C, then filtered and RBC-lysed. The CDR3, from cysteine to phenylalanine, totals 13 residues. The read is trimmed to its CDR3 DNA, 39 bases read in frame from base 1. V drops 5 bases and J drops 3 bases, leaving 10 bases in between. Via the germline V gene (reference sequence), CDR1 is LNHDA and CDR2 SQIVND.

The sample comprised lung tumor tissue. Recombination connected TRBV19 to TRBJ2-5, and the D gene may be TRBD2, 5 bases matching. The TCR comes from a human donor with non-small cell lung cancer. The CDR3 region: CASSGRVEETQYF. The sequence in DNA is TGTGCCAGTAGTGGGCGGGTGGAAGAGACCCAGTACTTC.